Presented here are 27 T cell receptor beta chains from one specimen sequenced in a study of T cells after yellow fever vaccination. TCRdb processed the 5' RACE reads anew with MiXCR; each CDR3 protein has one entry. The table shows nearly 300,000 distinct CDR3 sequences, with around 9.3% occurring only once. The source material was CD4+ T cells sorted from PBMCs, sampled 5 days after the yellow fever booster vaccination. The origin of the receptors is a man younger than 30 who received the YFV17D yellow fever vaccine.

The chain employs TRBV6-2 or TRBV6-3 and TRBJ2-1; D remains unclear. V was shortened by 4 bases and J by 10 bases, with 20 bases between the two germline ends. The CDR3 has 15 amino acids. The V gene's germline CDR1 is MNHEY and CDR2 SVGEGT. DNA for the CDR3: TGTGCCAGCAGTTTGGGATGGGGTCAAGCCAGGGAGCAGTTCTTC. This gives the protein CASSLGWGQAREQFF.

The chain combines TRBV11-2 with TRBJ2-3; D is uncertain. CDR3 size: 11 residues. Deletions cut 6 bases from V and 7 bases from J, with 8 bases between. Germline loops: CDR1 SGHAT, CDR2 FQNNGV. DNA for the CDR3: TGTGCCAGCAGTCTCTCGAATACGCAGTATTTT. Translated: CASSLSNTQYF.

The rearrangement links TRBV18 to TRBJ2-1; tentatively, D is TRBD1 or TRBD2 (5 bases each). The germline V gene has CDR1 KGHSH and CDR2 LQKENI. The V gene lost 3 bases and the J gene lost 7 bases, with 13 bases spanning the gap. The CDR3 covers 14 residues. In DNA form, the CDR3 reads TGTGCCAGCTCACCTGGGACGGACATGAATGAGCAGTTCTTC. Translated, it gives CASSPGTDMNEQFF.

The CDR3 bases are TGTGCCAGCAGCTGGACAGGGGGAATTCAGCCCCAGCATTTT. This translates into CASSWTGGIQPQHF. This chain connects TRBV5-5 to TRBJ1-5, with 10 bases that match TRBD1. The junction had 3 bases not matched to a gene; V was cut back by 3 bases and J by 6 bases. CDR1 is SGHKS, CDR2 YYEKEE, per germline (reference sequence). The CDR3 totals 14 residues.

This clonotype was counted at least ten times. As DNA, the CDR3 is TGCGCCAGCAGCTTGGGAACAGGGGACCTACAGTATCAGCCCCAGCATTTT. It specifies CASSLGTGDLQYQPQHF. The chain uses TRBV5-1 and TRBJ1-5, with 7 bases matching TRBD1. The CDR3 sequence is 17 residues long. V shed 0 bases, J shed 5 bases, and the junction held 11 bases outside the gene matches. The germline V gene encodes CDR1 SGHRS and CDR2 YFSETQ.

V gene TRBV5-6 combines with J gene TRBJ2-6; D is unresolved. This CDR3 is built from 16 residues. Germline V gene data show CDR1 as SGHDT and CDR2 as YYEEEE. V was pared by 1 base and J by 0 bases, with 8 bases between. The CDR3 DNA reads TGTGCCAGCAGCTTGACCCCACGCTCTGGGGCCAACGTCCTGACTTTC. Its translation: CASSLTPRSGANVLTF.

This CDR3 reads CSVEDEASGGNTQYF. DNA for the CDR3: TGCAGCGTTGAAGATGAGGCTAGCGGGGGAAATACGCAGTATTTT. The V and J genes are TRBV29-1 and TRBJ2-3; 10 positions match TRBD2. Unmatched junction bases numbered 7, after V lost 0 bases and J lost 7 bases. The CDR3 totals 15 residues. Germline values: CDR1 SQVTM, CDR2 ANQGSEA.

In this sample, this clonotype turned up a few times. DNA of the CDR3: TGCGCCAGCAGTGCTGGACAGGGGCACCATGAGCAGTTCTTC. Its protein product is CASSAGQGHHEQFF. This chain connects TRBV5-1 to TRBJ2-1; TRBD1 agrees at 9 bases. V lost 5 bases, J lost 8 bases, and 8 bases stayed unmatched. The CDR3 runs 14 residues. Germline CDR1 SGHRS, CDR2 YFSETQ.

The DNA of the CDR3 is TGCGCCAGCAGCTTGGATCCCGGGGATACGCAGTATTTT. Residues: CASSLDPGDTQYF. The chain uses TRBV5-1 and TRBJ2-3, with no clear D. Germline values: CDR1 SGHRS, CDR2 YFSETQ. This CDR3 is 13 amino acids long. Trimming removed 0 bases at V and 6 bases at J, with 8 bases between.

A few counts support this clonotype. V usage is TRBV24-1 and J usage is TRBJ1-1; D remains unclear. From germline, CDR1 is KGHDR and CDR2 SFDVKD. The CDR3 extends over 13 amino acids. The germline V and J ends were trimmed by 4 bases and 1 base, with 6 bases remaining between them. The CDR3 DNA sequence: TGTGCCACCAGTGAACACAGGAACACTGAAGCTTTCTTT. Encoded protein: CATSEHRNTEAFF.

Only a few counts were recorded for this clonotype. CDR3 in DNA: TGTGCCAGCAGCCAAGCACTAGGCAGGGAGCAGTACGTC. Translating it yields CASSQALGREQYV. The chain employs TRBV14 and TRBJ2-7; TRBD2 might be the D (5 bases). The CDR3 length is 13 residues. Looked up from germline, CDR1 is SGHDN and CDR2 is FVKESK. The V end lost 1 base, the J end lost 7 bases, and 11 bases lay between the germline ends.

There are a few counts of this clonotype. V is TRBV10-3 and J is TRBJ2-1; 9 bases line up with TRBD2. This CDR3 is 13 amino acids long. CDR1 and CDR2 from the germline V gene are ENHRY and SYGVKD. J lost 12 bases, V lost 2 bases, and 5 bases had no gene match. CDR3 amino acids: CAISETPAGGQFF. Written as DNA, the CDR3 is TGTGCCATCAGTGAGACTCCAGCGGGGGGGCAGTTCTTC.

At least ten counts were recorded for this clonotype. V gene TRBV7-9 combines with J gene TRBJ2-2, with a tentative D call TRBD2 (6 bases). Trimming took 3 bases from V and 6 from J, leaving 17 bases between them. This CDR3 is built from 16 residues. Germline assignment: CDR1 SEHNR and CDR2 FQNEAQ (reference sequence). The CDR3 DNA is TGTGCCAGCAGCTTTGGGGGTTCCGGGACTCCCGGGGAGCTGTTTTTT. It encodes CASSFGGSGTPGELFF.

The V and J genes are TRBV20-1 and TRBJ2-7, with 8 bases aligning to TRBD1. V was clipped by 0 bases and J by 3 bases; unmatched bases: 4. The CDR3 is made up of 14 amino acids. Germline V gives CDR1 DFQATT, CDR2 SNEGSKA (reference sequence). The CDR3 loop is CSARDGQGYYEQYF. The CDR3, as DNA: TGCAGTGCTAGAGACGGACAGGGATACTACGAGCAGTACTTC.

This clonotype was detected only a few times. The CDR3 spells CASSIELAESSYNEQFF. DNA of the CDR3: TGTGCCAGTAGTATAGAGCTAGCGGAGAGCTCCTACAATGAGCAGTTCTTC. The V and J genes are TRBV19 and TRBJ2-1; TRBD2 agrees at 7 bases. V gave up 0 bases and J gave up 0 bases; unmatched junction bases: 5. CDR1 and CDR2 from the germline V gene are LNHDA and SQIVND (reference sequence). The CDR3 runs 17 residues.

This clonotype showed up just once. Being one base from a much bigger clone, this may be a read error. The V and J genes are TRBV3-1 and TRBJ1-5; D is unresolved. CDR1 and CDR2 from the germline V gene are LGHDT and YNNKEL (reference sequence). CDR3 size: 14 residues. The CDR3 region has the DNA TGTGCCAGAAGCCAAGATCAAAGCAATCAGCCCCAGCATTTT. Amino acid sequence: CARSQDQSNQPQHF. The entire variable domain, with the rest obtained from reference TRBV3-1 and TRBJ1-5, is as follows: DTAVSQTPKYLVTQMGNDKSIKCEQNLGHDTMYWYKQDSKKFLKIMFSYNNKELIINETVPNRFSPKSPDKAHLNLHINSLELGDSAVYFCARSQDQSNQPQHFGDGTRLSIL.

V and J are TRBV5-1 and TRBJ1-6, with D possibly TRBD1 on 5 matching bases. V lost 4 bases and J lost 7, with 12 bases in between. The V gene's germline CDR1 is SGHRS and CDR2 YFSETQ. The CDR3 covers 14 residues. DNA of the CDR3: TGCGCCAGCAGCACCGGGACGATGAATTCACCCCTCCACTTT. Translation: CASSTGTMNSPLHF.

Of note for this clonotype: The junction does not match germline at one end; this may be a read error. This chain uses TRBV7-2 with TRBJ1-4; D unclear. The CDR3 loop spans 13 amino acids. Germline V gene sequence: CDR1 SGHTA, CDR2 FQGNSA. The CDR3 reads CGSSLLFGEKLFF. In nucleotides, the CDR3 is TGTGGCAGCAGCTTACTCTTTGGGGAAAAACTGTTTTTT.

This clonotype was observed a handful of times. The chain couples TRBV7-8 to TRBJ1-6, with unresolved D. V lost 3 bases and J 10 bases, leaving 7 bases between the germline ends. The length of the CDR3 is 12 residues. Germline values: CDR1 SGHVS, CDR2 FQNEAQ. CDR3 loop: CASSLAGSPLHF. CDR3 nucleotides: TGTGCCAGCAGCTTGGCTGGCTCACCCCTCCACTTT.

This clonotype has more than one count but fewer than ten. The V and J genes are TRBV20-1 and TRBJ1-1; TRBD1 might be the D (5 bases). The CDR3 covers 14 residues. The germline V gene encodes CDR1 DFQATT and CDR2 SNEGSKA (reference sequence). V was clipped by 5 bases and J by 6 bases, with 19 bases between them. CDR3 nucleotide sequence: TGCAGTGCTCCCCTTCCAGGGCGTCGCCCTGAAGCTTTCTTT. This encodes CSAPLPGRRPEAFF.

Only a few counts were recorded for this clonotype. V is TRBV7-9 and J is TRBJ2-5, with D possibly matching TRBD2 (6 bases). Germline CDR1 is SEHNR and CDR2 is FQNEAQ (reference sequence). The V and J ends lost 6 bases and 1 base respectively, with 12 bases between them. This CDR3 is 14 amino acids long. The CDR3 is CASREGTVQETQYF. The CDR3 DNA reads TGTGCCAGCAGGGAGGGGACGGTCCAAGAGACCCAGTACTTC.

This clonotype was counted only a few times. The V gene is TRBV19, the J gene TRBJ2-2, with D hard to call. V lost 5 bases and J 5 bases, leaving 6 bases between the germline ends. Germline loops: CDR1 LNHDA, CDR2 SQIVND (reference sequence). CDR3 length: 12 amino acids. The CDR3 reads CASSFITGELFF. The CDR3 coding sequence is TGTGCCAGTAGTTTCATTACCGGGGAGCTGTTTTTT.

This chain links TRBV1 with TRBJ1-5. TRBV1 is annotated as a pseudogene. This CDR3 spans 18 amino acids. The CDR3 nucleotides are TGCACCAGCAGCCAAGATTCCACCCAAATCGATAGCAATCAGCCCCAGCATTTT. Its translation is CTSSQDSTQIDSNQPQHF.

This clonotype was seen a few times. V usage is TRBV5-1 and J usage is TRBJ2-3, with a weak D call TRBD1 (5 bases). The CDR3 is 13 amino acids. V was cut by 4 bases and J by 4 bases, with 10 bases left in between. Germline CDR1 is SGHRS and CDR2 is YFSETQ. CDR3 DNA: TGCGCCAGCAGCATCGACAGATCAGATACGCAGTATTTT. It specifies CASSIDRSDTQYF.

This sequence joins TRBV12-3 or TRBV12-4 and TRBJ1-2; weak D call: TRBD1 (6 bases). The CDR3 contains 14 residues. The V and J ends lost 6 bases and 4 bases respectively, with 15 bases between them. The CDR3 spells CASSMVRGGYGYTF. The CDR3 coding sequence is TGTGCCAGCAGCATGGTCAGGGGAGGCTATGGCTACACCTTC.

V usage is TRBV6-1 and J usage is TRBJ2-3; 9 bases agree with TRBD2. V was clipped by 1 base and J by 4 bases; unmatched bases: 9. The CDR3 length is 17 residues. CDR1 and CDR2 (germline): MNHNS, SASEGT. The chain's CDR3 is CASSEGSAGGQSDTQYF. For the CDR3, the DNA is TGTGCCAGCAGTGAAGGTTCGGCGGGGGGGCAGTCAGATACGCAGTATTTT.

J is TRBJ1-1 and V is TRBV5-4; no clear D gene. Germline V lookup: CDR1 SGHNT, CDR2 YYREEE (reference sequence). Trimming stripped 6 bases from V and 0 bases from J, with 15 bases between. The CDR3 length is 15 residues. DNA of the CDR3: TGTGCCAGCACCCCCACGGCAGACATGAACACTGAAGCTTTCTTT. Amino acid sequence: CASTPTADMNTEAFF. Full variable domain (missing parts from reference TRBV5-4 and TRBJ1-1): ETGVTQSPTHLIKTRGQQVTLRCSSQSGHNTVSWYQQALGQGPQFIFQYYREEENGRGNFPPRFSGLQFPNYSSELNVNALELDDSALYLCASTPTADMNTEAFFGQGTRLTVV.